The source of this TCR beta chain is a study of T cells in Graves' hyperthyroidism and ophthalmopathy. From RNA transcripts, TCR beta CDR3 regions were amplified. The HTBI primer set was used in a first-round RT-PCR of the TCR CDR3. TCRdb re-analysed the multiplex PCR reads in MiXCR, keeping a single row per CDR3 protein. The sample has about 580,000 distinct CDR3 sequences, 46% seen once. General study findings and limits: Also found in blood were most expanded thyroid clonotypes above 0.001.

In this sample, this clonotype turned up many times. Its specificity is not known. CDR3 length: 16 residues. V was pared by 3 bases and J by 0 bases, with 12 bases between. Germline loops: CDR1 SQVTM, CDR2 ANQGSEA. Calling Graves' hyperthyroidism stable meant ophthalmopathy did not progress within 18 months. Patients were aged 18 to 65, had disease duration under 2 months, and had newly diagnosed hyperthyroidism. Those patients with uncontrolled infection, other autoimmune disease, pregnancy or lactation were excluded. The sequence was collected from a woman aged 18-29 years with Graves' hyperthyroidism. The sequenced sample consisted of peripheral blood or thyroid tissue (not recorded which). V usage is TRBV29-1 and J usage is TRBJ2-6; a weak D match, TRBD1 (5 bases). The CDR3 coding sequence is TGCAGCGTTGAGGCAGGGCCGAACTCTGGGGCCAACGTCCTGACTTTC. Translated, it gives CSVEAGPNSGANVLTF. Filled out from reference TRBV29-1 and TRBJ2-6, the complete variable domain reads SAVISQKPSRDICQRGTSLTIQCQVDSQVTMMFWYRQQPGQSLTLIATANQGSEATYESGFVIDKFPISRPNLTFSTLTVSNMSPEDSSIYLCSVEAGPNSGANVLTFGAGSRLTVL.